One sample yielded the 15 T cell receptor beta chains listed below, sequenced in a study of T cell repertoires in cytomegalovirus infection (dated by TCRdb to the late 2010s). What these receptors recognize is not known. This sample was sequenced with an Illumina HiSeq 1500. TCRdb handled the public reads itself, with Q25 trimming in fastp and clone calling in MiXCR, and kept productive beta chains. One record per CDR3 amino acid sequence lists the most common genes and DNA. Here the sample has some 99,000 distinct CDR3 sequences; approximately 28% occur a single time. The ten largest clones add up to roughly three quarters of the sample. What this sample's treatment or condition label stands for: in vitro stimulation with specific CMV peptide epitopes to enrich CMV-specific T cells. Sample: CD8+ T cells from cultured PBMCs, taken from culture after CMV antigen stimulation. The receptor source for this set is a human donor in good health (CMV status not recorded). Some clones in this sample may be carry-over from other donors' samples.

The chain couples TRBV4-1 to TRBJ1-1; D is perhaps TRBD1 (5 bases). The germline CDR1 and CDR2 sequences are MGHRA and YSYEKL. V lost 1 base, J lost 2 bases, and 11 bases lay in between. The CDR3 is 15 residues long. The CDR3 region is CASSQVIQENTEAFF. DNA for the CDR3: TGCGCCAGCAGCCAAGTCATACAGGAAAACACTGAAGCTTTCTTT.

A word on this clonotype: One base away lies a much larger clone, so this may be a sequencing read error. The CDR3 ends on some other residue instead of the conserved phenylalanine or tryptophan, so this is likely a read error. The V call is TRBV7-2, the J call TRBJ2-3, with TRBD2 matching 15 bases. The CDR3 loop spans 18 amino acids. Germline V gene sequence: CDR1 SGHTA, CDR2 FQGNSA. Trimming cost V 5 bases and J 2 bases; bases outside gene matches: 8. The DNA of the CDR3 is TGTGCCAGCAGCCCCGGGACTAGCGGGGGGCCATCCACAGATACGCAGTATTCT. Translating gives CASSPGTSGGPSTDTQYS.

This rearrangement joins TRBV4-1 to TRBJ2-1, with a tentative D call TRBD2 (6 bases). CDR1 is MGHRA, CDR2 YSYEKL, per germline. CDR3 size: 14 residues. V shed 1 base and J shed 8 bases, with 12 bases lying between them. CDR3 in amino acids: CASSQGAGSDEQFF. The CDR3 DNA follows: TGCGCCAGCAGCCAAGGGGCGGGGAGCGATGAGCAGTTCTTC.

This clonotype has a count of ten or more. The chain joins TRBV7-2 to TRBJ1-6; no definite D call. There are 16 residues in the CDR3. V was clipped by 1 base and J by 0 bases, with 7 bases between them. Germline V gene lookup returns CDR1 SGHTA and CDR2 FQGNSA. The CDR3 sequence is CASSLGRSSYNSPLHF. The CDR3 bases are TGTGCCAGCAGCTTAGGGAGAAGCTCCTATAATTCACCCCTCCACTTT.

The J gene is TRBJ2-1, the V gene TRBV5-6; D perhaps matches TRBD1 (6 bases). Deletions cut 5 bases from V and 6 bases from J, with 24 bases between. The germline V gene encodes CDR1 SGHDT and CDR2 YYEEEE. The CDR3 loop spans 17 amino acids. DNA of the CDR3: TGTGCCAGCAGAACCTCGACAGGTTTCGGTAGGGGCAATGAGCAGTTCTTC. The encoded protein is CASRTSTGFGRGNEQFF.

This clonotype was seen many times. The chain is built from TRBV7-2 and TRBJ2-7, with 7 bases identical to TRBD1. The trim removed 3 bases at V and 3 bases at J, leaving 8 bases unmatched. Germline values: CDR1 SGHTA, CDR2 FQGNSA. The CDR3 runs to 15 residues. CDR3 in DNA: TGTGCCAGCAGCTTGGAACGACAGGGTAACTACGAGCAGTACTTC. It translates to CASSLERQGNYEQYF. Supplemented by reference TRBV7-2 and TRBJ2-7, the full variable domain reads GAGVSQSPSNKVTEKGKDVELRCDPISGHTALYWYRQSLGQGLEFLIYFQGNSAPDKSGLPSDRFSAERTGGSVSTLTIQRTQQEDSAVYLCASSLERQGNYEQYFGPGTRLTVT.

The V gene is TRBV7-2, the J gene TRBJ2-3; D might be TRBD1 or TRBD2, each matching 5 bases. Trimming left V 3 bases short and J 2 bases short, with 9 bases between. This CDR3 is built from 14 residues. The germline V gene has CDR1 SGHTA and CDR2 FQGNSA. The CDR3 reads CASSFRDPTDTQYF. CDR3 in DNA: TGTGCCAGCAGCTTCCGGGACCCCACAGATACGCAGTATTTT.

This clonotype turned up a few times. The V call is TRBV5-4, the J call TRBJ2-7; 7 bases line up with TRBD2. This CDR3 region has 12 residues. V shed 7 bases and J 0 bases; nucleotides not matched to a gene: 1. Looked up from germline, CDR1 is SGHNT and CDR2 is YYREEE (reference sequence). The CDR3: CASGDYSYEQYF. For the CDR3, the DNA is TGTGCCAGCGGGGACTACTCCTACGAGCAGTACTTC.

With regard to this clonotype: A much larger clone lies a single base off, so this may be a read error. The CDR3 spells CASSDFGIAGGHGTDTQYF. The CDR3 DNA reads TGTGCCAGCAGTGACTTCGGAATAGCGGGGGGCCATGGCACAGATACGCAGTATTTT. The V and J genes are TRBV2 and TRBJ2-3; 10 bases are shared with TRBD2. The V gene's germline CDR1 is SNHLY and CDR2 FYNNEI. J gave up 1 base and V 3 bases, and 13 bases lay outside the gene matches. This CDR3 is 19 amino acids long.

In its sample, this clonotype was seen many times. The chain couples TRBV11-2 to TRBJ2-1; 10 bases are a match to TRBD2. This CDR3 region has 13 residues. Germline values: CDR1 SGHAT, CDR2 FQNNGV. J was trimmed by 6 bases and V by 8 bases; bases with no gene match: 4. CDR3 sequence (DNA): TGTGCCAGCCAGCCTAGCGGGGGCAATGAGCAGTTCTTC. Protein product: CASQPSGGNEQFF.

CDR3 loop: CASRPAGGVNEQFF. The DNA for the CDR3 is TGTGCCAGCAGGCCGGCTGGGGGGGTCAATGAGCAGTTCTTC. The chain couples TRBV6-5 to TRBJ2-1, with 7 nucleotides matching TRBD2. V was clipped by 6 bases and J by 6 bases; unmatched bases: 8. Germline CDR1 MNHEY, CDR2 SVGAGI. The CDR3 sequence is 14 residues long.

There are a few counts of this clonotype. This chain links TRBV5-1 with TRBJ2-1; D is ambiguous. Germline V gene sequence: CDR1 SGHRS, CDR2 YFSETQ. This CDR3 comprises 12 residues. V dropped 0 bases and J dropped 8 bases, with 6 bases sitting between them. The CDR3, as DNA: TGCGCCAGCAGCTTGGGCGCCGATGAGCAGTTCTTC. It encodes CASSLGADEQFF.

This chain uses TRBV19 with TRBJ2-5; 11 bases fit TRBD1. The V and J ends lost 5 bases and 3 bases, in that order; junction bases with no gene match: 5. The CDR3 totals 15 residues. The V gene's germline CDR1 is LNHDA and CDR2 SQIVND (reference sequence). CDR3 nucleotides: TGTGCCAGTAGTCTCGGGACAGGGGGAGAAGAGACCCAGTACTTC. Its translation: CASSLGTGGEETQYF. Variable domain in full (rest from reference TRBV19 and TRBJ2-5): DGGITQSPKYLFRKEGQNVTLSCEQNLNHDAMYWYRQDPGQGLRLIYYSQIVNDFQKGDIAEGYSVSREKKESFPLTVTSAQKNPTAFYLCASSLGTGGEETQYFGPGTRLLVL.

The rearrangement joins TRBV28 to TRBJ1-1; a weak D match, TRBD1 (6 bases). Trimming shortened V by 9 bases and J by 8 bases, and 25 bases separated the two germline ends. The CDR3 extends over 15 amino acids. The germline V gene encodes CDR1 MDHEN and CDR2 SYDVKM. CDR3 bases: TGTGCCAGTACCTCCCCTGAGGACAGCCCTCCGGAAGCTTTCTTT. It codes for CASTSPEDSPPEAFF.

This clonotype was counted between two and nine times. The chain couples TRBV12-3 or TRBV12-4 to TRBJ1-1; D call uncertain. This CDR3 is 11 amino acids long. V shed 3 bases and J shed 7 bases, with 6 bases lying between them. CDR3 DNA: TGTGCCAGCAGTTTTGTGGGTGAAGCTTTCTTT. The encoded protein is CASSFVGEAFF.